These T cell receptor beta chains were read from a single sample in a study of cytomegalovirus exposure and HLA in healthy donors. Clones were read by immunoSEQ multiplex PCR, and TCRdb kept only the in-frame ones, dropping some. The sample records about 150,000 clones, approximately 79% being singletons. Material: PBMCs. The receptors derive from a woman aged 25 to 39 in good health and CMV-seronegative. Each CDR3 is given with its conserved first and last residue. Fields, in order: D gene, V gene, clone size, J gene, CDR3 DNA, CDR3 protein. A D gene is named only where the DNA matches it firmly. A row's size may be missing; if present it is once, few, many or a size class.

NA	TRBV5-1	NA	TRBJ2-7	TGCGCCAGCAGCTCCGCAGGGATAAGAGACGAGCAGTACTTC	CASSSAGIRDEQYF
NA	TRBV19	NA	TRBJ1-1	TGTGCCAGTAGTATTAATGCAGGCACTGAAGCTTTCTTT	CASSINAGTEAFF
NA	TRBV18	NA	TRBJ2-1	TGTGCCAGCTCACCCTCGGGGGGCAGGTCCTACAATGAGCAGTTCTTC	CASSPSGGRSYNEQFF
TRBD2	TRBV5-4	NA	TRBJ2-5	TGTGCCAGCAACACCGGGGGAGCGGGAGGAGAGACCCAGTACTTC	CASNTGGAGGETQYF
NA	TRBV30	NA	TRBJ2-1	TGTGCCTGGAGCGCAGCAAGGGGGAACAATGAGCAGTTCTTC	CAWSAARGNNEQFF
TRBD2	TRBV28	NA	TRBJ2-1	TGTGCCAGCAGTTTCCGGGGACTAGCGGGAAATGAGCAGTTCTTC	CASSFRGLAGNEQFF
NA	TRBV7-2	NA	TRBJ1-4	TGTGCCAGCAGCCGACACGGATCTAATGAAAAACTGTTTTTT	CASSRHGSNEKLFF
TRBD1	TRBV11-2	NA	TRBJ2-7	TGTGCCAGCAGCACCGGACAGGCGCCTCTCTACGAGCAGTACTTC	CASSTGQAPLYEQYF
TRBD1	TRBV30	NA	TRBJ1-1	TGTGCCTGGAGGGGCAGGGGGATGAACACTGAAGCTTTCTTT	CAWRGRGMNTEAFF
NA	TRBV7-3	NA	TRBJ1-6	TGTGCCAGCAGCCTCAGGGAAAATTCACCCCTCCACTTT	CASSLRENSPLHF
NA	TRBV27	once	TRBJ2-3	TGTGCCAGCAGTTTATCCTTCGTAAGCACAGATACGCAGTATTTT	CASSLSFVSTDTQYF
TRBD1	TRBV9	NA	TRBJ2-1	TGTGCCAGCAGCGTAGCCTCGTTTGGGACAGGGGGCTTCAATGAGCAGTTCTTC	CASSVASFGTGGFNEQFF
TRBD2	TRBV29-1	once	TRBJ2-3	TGCAGCGTTGGCCGGGGAGGGTCAACAGATACGCAGTATTTT	CSVGRGGSTDTQYF
TRBD1	TRBV7-9	NA	TRBJ2-7	TGTGCCAGCAGCTCGGGACAGAGCTACGAGCAGTACTTC	CASSSGQSYEQYF
TRBD2	TRBV28	NA	TRBJ2-3	TGTGCCAGCGACGCACGACTAGCGGGAGGCACAGATACGCAGTATTTT	CASDARLAGGTDTQYF
NA	TRBV7-2	once	TRBJ2-5	TGTGCCAGCCGGCCAACTGAGGGGACCCAGTACTTC	CASRPTEGTQYF
NA	TRBV7-9	NA	TRBJ1-2	TGTGCCAGCAGCTTAGGGCAGGGGAACTATGGCTACACCTTC	CASSLGQGNYGYTF
TRBD1	TRBV5-1	few	TRBJ1-4	TGCGCCAGCAGCCCCACCACGACAGGGACTAATGAAAAACTGTTTTTT	CASSPTTTGTNEKLFF
TRBD1	TRBV4-1	NA	TRBJ2-7	TGCGCCAGCAGCCAAGATGAGGCAGGGGGCTTCTACGAGCAGTACTTC	CASSQDEAGGFYEQYF
TRBD1	TRBV29-1	NA	TRBJ2-7	TGCAGCGTGGAAAAACAGGGGTCCGAGCAGTACTTC	CSVEKQGSEQYF
NA	TRBV5-6	NA	TRBJ1-4	TGTGCCAGCAGCTTGGTGGGGCTTAATGAAAAACTGTTTTTT	CASSLVGLNEKLFF
TRBD2	TRBV29-1	NA	TRBJ2-7	TGCAGCGTTAGGACTAGCGGGAGATACGAGCAGTACTTC	CSVRTSGRYEQYF
NA	TRBV7-2	NA	TRBJ1-2	TGTGCCAGCAGCCCTAGTTGGAGGAGTAACTATGGCTACACCTTC	CASSPSWRSNYGYTF
NA	TRBV18	NA	TRBJ2-2	TGTGCCAGCTCACCAGTTTCCGGGGGCACCGGGGAGCTGTTTTTT	CASSPVSGGTGELFF
NA	TRBV7-2	NA	TRBJ1-5	TGTGCCAGCAGCTCCACAGGCTATCAGCCCCAGCATTTT	CASSSTGYQPQHF
NA	TRBV5-1	NA	TRBJ2-6	TGCGCCAGCAGCTTGGAGGGGGGGCAAGGGGCCAACGTCCTGACTTTC	CASSLEGGQGANVLTF
TRBD1	TRBV4-1	NA	TRBJ1-2	TGCGCCAGCAGCCAAGCCGGGACAGAAACCAACAACTATGGCTACACCTTC	CASSQAGTETNNYGYTF
NA	TRBV4-2	NA	TRBJ2-7	TGTGCCAGCAGCCAAGATGAGGTAGCGCTGGGCGGGATCGTCGACGAGCAGTACTTC	CASSQDEVALGGIVDEQYF
NA	TRBV27	NA	TRBJ2-1	TGTGCCAGCAGTTCTCCAGGTGGTGAGCAGTTCTTC	CASSSPGGEQFF
TRBD1	TRBV28	NA	TRBJ2-6	TGTGCCAGCAGTGGACCTGGACAGGAAGGCCTTGGGGCCAACGTCCTGACTTTC	CASSGPGQEGLGANVLTF
NA	TRBV10-3	NA	TRBJ1-4	TGTGCCATCAGCCCCAACTCTAATGAAAAACTGTTTTTT	CAISPNSNEKLFF
TRBD1	TRBV19	few	TRBJ1-2	TGTGCCAGTAGTATCCCCATGACAGGGGTAAACTATGGCTACACCTTC	CASSIPMTGVNYGYTF
NA	TRBV4-1	NA	TRBJ1-5	TGCGCCAGCAGCCAACCAGCGAAACATAGCAATCAGCCCCAGCATTTT	CASSQPAKHSNQPQHF
NA	TRBV11-2	NA	TRBJ2-7	TGTGCCAGCAGCTTTCCAGGCCAGGGTACGAAGCAGTACTTC	CASSFPGQGTKQYF
NA	TRBV7-9	NA	TRBJ1-1	TGTTCCAGCAGCTTCCAGGGAGGAATTGGAAAGGGAGCTTTCTTT	CSSSFQGGIGKGAFF
NA	TRBV20-1	NA	TRBJ2-7	TGCAGTGCCACGGGGGTCTACGAGCAGTACTTC	CSATGVYEQYF
TRBD2	TRBV7-2	NA	TRBJ2-5	TGTGCCAGCAGCAGAACTAGCGGGGAAGAGACCCAGTACTTC	CASSRTSGEETQYF
TRBD1	TRBV11-2	NA	TRBJ1-1	TGTGCCAGCAGCTTAAGGGGACAGGGGGATGAAGCTTTCTTT	CASSLRGQGDEAFF
NA	TRBV18	NA	TRBJ1-1	TGTGCCAGCTCATCGACTCCAGTGAACACTGAAGCTTTCTTT	CASSSTPVNTEAFF
TRBD2	TRBV28	NA	TRBJ2-5	TGTGCCAGCAGCCCAGCCGGACTAGCTTTGGAGACCCAGTACTTC	CASSPAGLALETQYF
NA	TRBV6-6	NA	TRBJ1-2	TGTGCCAGCAGTTACCCTATGAGTCTAAATGGCTACACCTTC	CASSYPMSLNGYTF
NA	TRBV5-1	NA	TRBJ1-5	TGCGCCAGCAGCTTACAGGGAAATCAGCCCCAGCATTTT	CASSLQGNQPQHF
NA	TRBV11-2	NA	TRBJ2-1	TGTGCCAGCAGCTTAGCGGGGAATGAGCAGTTCTTC	CASSLAGNEQFF